The 20 T cell receptor beta chains given below trace back to one sample, sequenced in a study of T-cell memory formation after mild COVID-19. TCRdb passed the 5' RACE reads through MiXCR, listing each CDR3 protein once. Of hundreds of thousands of distinct CDR3 sequences in the sample, roughly 18% were seen once. The sequenced sample consisted of PBMCs or a T cell subset sorted from them (not recorded which). Receptors originate from an adult woman who had mild COVID-19 (a few samples of this study predate the infection). Cell type and time point are not known.

V gene TRBV29-1 combines with J gene TRBJ2-7; TRBD1 or TRBD2 may be the D gene (5 bases each). Between the trimmed V and J ends, which lost 7 bases and 0 bases, there was a span of 16 bases. The CDR3 is 14 residues long. CDR1 is SQVTM and CDR2 is ANQGSEA in the germline V gene. CDR3 loop: CSAGRERSSYEQYF. Here the CDR3 DNA reads TGCAGCGCAGGCAGGGAGAGAAGCTCCTACGAGCAGTACTTC.

This clonotype occurred a few times. The V call is TRBV20-1, the J call TRBJ1-4; a weak D match, TRBD1 (6 bases). Trimming left V 0 bases short and J 7 bases short, with 12 bases between. Germline V gene sequence: CDR1 DFQATT, CDR2 SNEGSKA (reference sequence). The CDR3 covers 14 residues. The CDR3 DNA follows: TGCAGTGCTAGAGATCGGGGGGGCTCTGAAAAACTGTTTTTT. It encodes CSARDRGGSEKLFF.

The rearrangement joins TRBV7-2 to TRBJ1-1; D is perhaps TRBD1 (5 bases). V was trimmed by 5 bases and J by 0 bases, leaving 16 bases between them. Germline values: CDR1 SGHTA, CDR2 FQGNSA. The CDR3 has 16 amino acids. The CDR3 here is CASSPVGGFLNTEAFF. The CDR3 bases are TGTGCCAGCAGCCCCGTTGGGGGGTTTTTGAACACTGAAGCTTTCTTT. Drawing the rest from reference TRBV7-2 and TRBJ1-1, the complete variable domain is GAGVSQSPSNKVTEKGKDVELRCDPISGHTALYWYRQSLGQGLEFLIYFQGNSAPDKSGLPSDRFSAERTGGSVSTLTIQRTQQEDSAVYLCASSPVGGFLNTEAFFGQGTRLTVV.

This clonotype appeared a few times. The chain has TRBV5-6 and TRBJ2-5; perhaps TRBD2 as D (5 bases). Germline V gene sequence: CDR1 SGHDT, CDR2 YYEEEE. The V end lost 1 base, the J end lost 4 bases, and 8 bases lay between the germline ends. CDR3 size: 13 residues. The CDR3 DNA reads as TGTGCCAGCAGCTTGCCGGGGAGAGAGACCCAGTACTTC. This encodes CASSLPGRETQYF.

This clonotype was observed a few times. The chain links TRBV3-1 to TRBJ2-4, with D tentatively TRBD1 (5 bases). This CDR3 has 17 amino acids. Per the germline V gene, CDR1 is LGHDT and CDR2 is YNNKEL (reference sequence). V was shortened by 4 bases and J by 0 bases, with 16 bases between the two germline ends. CDR3 protein: CASSPRQSLLAKNIQYF. The CDR3 region has the DNA TGTGCCAGCAGCCCTCGACAGTCTCTCCTAGCCAAAAACATTCAGTACTTC.

V usage is TRBV6-1 and J usage is TRBJ2-7; tentatively, D is TRBD1 (6 bases). V lost 2 bases to trimming and J lost 0 bases, with 11 bases between them. The CDR3 is made up of 15 amino acids. Germline V gene sequence: CDR1 MNHNS, CDR2 SASEGT. The CDR3, as DNA: TGTGCCAGCAGTGAATCGGGCAGGGGCTCCTACGAGCAGTACTTC. The encoded protein is CASSESGRGSYEQYF.

Only a few counts were recorded for this clonotype. The chain is built from TRBV20-1 and TRBJ2-3; D is possibly TRBD1 (5 bases). The CDR3 is made up of 15 amino acids. V shed 5 bases and J shed 2 bases, with 17 bases lying between them. Germline V gene lookup returns CDR1 DFQATT and CDR2 SNEGSKA (reference sequence). The CDR3 bases are TGCAGTGCTTCTAGAACAGCAGGGTTCACAGATACGCAGTATTTT. Translated: CSASRTAGFTDTQYF.

The chain is built from TRBV4-3 and TRBJ2-7, with 9 nucleotides matching TRBD2. V trimming: 0 bases; J trimming: 3 bases; junction bases outside the gene matches: 3. CDR1 and CDR2 from the germline V gene are LGHNA and YSLEER. The CDR3 has 15 residues. CDR3 residues: CASSQEIAGVYEQYF. The CDR3 nucleotides are TGCGCCAGCAGCCAAGAAATAGCGGGAGTCTACGAGCAGTACTTC.

This chain joins TRBV5-1 and TRBJ2-7; 10 bases are shared with TRBD1. Unmatched junction bases numbered 8, after V lost 4 bases and J lost 7 bases. The CDR3 is 14 amino acids. Germline CDR1 is SGHRS and CDR2 is YFSETQ. The CDR3 here is CASSMPGQGKEQYF. CDR3 nucleotides: TGCGCCAGCAGCATGCCGGGACAGGGGAAAGAGCAGTACTTC.

This clonotype occurred a few times. The rearrangement joins TRBV6-1 to TRBJ2-5; no definite D call. Germline V gene lookup returns CDR1 MNHNS and CDR2 SASEGT. The CDR3 covers 14 residues. Trimming cost V 8 bases and J 2 bases, with 15 bases left between them. CDR3 residues: CASESGTVQETQYF. CDR3 DNA: TGTGCCAGCGAGTCCGGTACTGTTCAAGAGACCCAGTACTTC.

V gene TRBV6-5 combines with J gene TRBJ1-2; D not certain. V was trimmed by 2 bases and J by 8 bases, leaving 12 bases between them. Germline lookup yields CDR1 MNHEY and CDR2 SVGAGI. The CDR3 extends over 13 amino acids. CDR3 residues: CASSYPGLAGYTF. The CDR3 bases are TGTGCCAGCAGTTACCCAGGACTGGCGGGCTACACCTTC.

This chain joins TRBV5-1 and TRBJ2-7; a weak D match, TRBD2 (6 bases). From germline, CDR1 is SGHRS and CDR2 YFSETQ. Trimming shortened V by 4 bases and J by 5 bases, and 16 bases separated the two germline ends. The CDR3 length is 14 residues. CDR3 coding DNA: TGCGCCAGCAGCCCCCCCCGGGACTCGCACGAGCAGTACTTC. Translated: CASSPPRDSHEQYF.

This sequence joins TRBV20-1 and TRBJ2-7; 11 bases align to TRBD2. The trim removed 6 bases at V and 3 bases at J, leaving 7 bases unmatched. There are 14 residues in the CDR3. Germline CDR1 and CDR2: DFQATT and SNEGSKA (reference sequence). The CDR3 bases are TGCAGTGCCCATAGCGGGGGGGGACTCTACGAGCAGTACTTC. It specifies CSAHSGGGLYEQYF.

This clonotype was recorded many times. This chain uses TRBV29-1 with TRBJ1-2, with 9 bases fitting TRBD1. With 6 bases clipped from V and 5 bases from J, the junction kept 4 bases outside the gene matches. CDR1 SQVTM and CDR2 ANQGSEA come from the germline V gene. The CDR3 sequence is 12 residues long. CDR3 bases: TGCAGCGTCACAGGGGGCGCGTATGGCTACACCTTC. Translation gives CSVTGGAYGYTF.

CDR3 nucleotides: TGCGCCAGCAGCTTGTACCTCGCGGGGGGACAGACCCAGTACTTC. This gives the protein CASSLYLAGGQTQYF. The rearrangement uses TRBV5-1 and TRBJ2-5; 8 positions match TRBD2. CDR1 and CDR2 (germline): SGHRS, YFSETQ. The CDR3 sequence is 15 residues long. Trimming took 1 base from V and 6 from J; bases not matched to a gene: 8.

The gene calls are TRBV5-6 and TRBJ2-2; weak D call: TRBD2 (5 bases). Germline CDR1 SGHDT, CDR2 YYEEEE. V was pared by 0 bases and J by 4 bases, with 13 bases between. The CDR3 loop spans 16 amino acids. CDR3 protein: CASSLGVRVSTGELFF. CDR3 DNA sequence: TGTGCCAGCAGCTTGGGGGTGAGGGTCTCCACCGGGGAGCTGTTTTTT.

The chain carries TRBV30 and TRBJ1-1, with 7 bases lining up with TRBD1. The V gene end was trimmed by 3 bases and the J gene end by 0 bases; junction bases not matched to a gene: 10. The CDR3 has 16 amino acids. CDR1 is GTSNPN and CDR2 is SVGIG in the germline V gene (reference sequence). The CDR3: CAWSVLGQIMNTEAFF. The CDR3 nucleotides are TGTGCCTGGAGCGTACTGGGACAGATCATGAACACTGAAGCTTTCTTT. Full variable domain (outside the CDR3, taken from reference TRBV30 and TRBJ1-1): SQTIHQWPATLVQPVGSPLSLECTVEGTSNPNLYWYRQAAGRGLQLLFYSVGIGQISSEVPQNLSASRPQDRQFILSSKKLLLSDSGFYLCAWSVLGQIMNTEAFFGQGTRLTVV.

Only a few counts were recorded for this clonotype. The chain combines TRBV25-1 with TRBJ2-7; tentative D call: TRBD1 (6 bases). The CDR3 contains 13 residues. Germline-derived CDR1 and CDR2 are MGHDK and SYGVNS. The ends were cut back, 8 bases at V and 2 bases at J, with 13 bases in the middle. CDR3 in amino acids: CASERDTAYEQYF. Here the CDR3 DNA reads TGTGCCAGCGAGAGGGACACAGCCTACGAGCAGTACTTC.

This clonotype was detected a few times. The chain joins TRBV25-1 to TRBJ2-7; no clear D gene. Germline CDR1 reads MGHDK; CDR2 reads SYGVNS. Between the trimmed V and J ends, which lost 1 base and 5 bases, there was a span of 18 bases. This CDR3 has 16 amino acids. CDR3 DNA: TGTGCCAGCAGTGAATCGCCTGTGGCGAGCTCTGACGAGCAGTACTTC. This translates into CASSESPVASSDEQYF.

This clonotype was observed a few times. The chain combines TRBV9 with TRBJ2-1; D might be TRBD2 (5 bases). The length of the CDR3 is 12 residues. The V and J ends lost 4 bases and 10 bases respectively, with 12 bases between them. Germline V CDR1 and CDR2: SGDLS, YYNGEE. The CDR3 sequence: CASSPLEAEQFF. The CDR3 nucleotides read TGTGCCAGCAGCCCCCTGGAGGCCGAGCAGTTCTTC.